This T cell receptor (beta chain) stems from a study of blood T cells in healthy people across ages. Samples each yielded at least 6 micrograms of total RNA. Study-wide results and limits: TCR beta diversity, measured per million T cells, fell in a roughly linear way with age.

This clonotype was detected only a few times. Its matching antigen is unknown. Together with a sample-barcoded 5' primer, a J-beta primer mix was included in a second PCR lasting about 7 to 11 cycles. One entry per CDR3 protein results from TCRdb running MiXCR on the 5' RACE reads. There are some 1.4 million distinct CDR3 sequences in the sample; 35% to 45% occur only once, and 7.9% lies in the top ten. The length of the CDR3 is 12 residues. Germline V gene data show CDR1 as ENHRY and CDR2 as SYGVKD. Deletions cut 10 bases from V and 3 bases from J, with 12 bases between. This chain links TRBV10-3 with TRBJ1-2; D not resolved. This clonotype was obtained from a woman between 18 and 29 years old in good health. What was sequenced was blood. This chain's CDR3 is CASHSLDYGYTF. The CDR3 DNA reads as TGTGCCAGCCACAGCTTGGACTATGGCTACACCTTC.